This entry lists 23 T cell receptor beta chains sequenced from one sample in a study of blood T cell repertoires in COVID-19. Method: immunoSEQ multiplex PCR; TCRdb's copy keeps in-frame clones and lacks some. The sample shows roughly 330,000 clones, roughly 89% of them seen only once. Sequenced sample: peripheral blood. These receptors were taken from a young man with COVID-19, enrolled during active disease.

The chain carries TRBV27 and TRBJ2-7; D gene unclear. V gave up 2 bases and J gave up 4 bases, with 21 bases separating them. The CDR3 is 17 amino acids. Germline CDR1 is MNHEY and CDR2 is SMNVEV (reference sequence). The CDR3 reads CASSLGGAPPSLYEQYF. Written as DNA, the CDR3 is TGTGCCAGCAGTTTAGGTGGTGCACCCCCAAGCCTGTACGAGCAGTACTTC.

The rearrangement uses TRBV9 and TRBJ1-2; possibly TRBD1 for D (5 bases). V was shortened by 4 bases and J by 6 bases, with 13 bases between the two germline ends. The CDR3 length is 13 residues. Germline V CDR1 and CDR2: SGDLS, YYNGEE. The CDR3 is CASSPSGIHGYTF. The CDR3 DNA is TGTGCCAGCAGCCCATCAGGGATACATGGCTACACCTTC.

The V call is TRBV7-3, the J call TRBJ2-1, with TRBD2 as a possible D gene (7 bases). The CDR3 covers 14 residues. The germline V gene encodes CDR1 SGHTA and CDR2 FQGTGA. Trimming cost V 5 bases and J 9 bases, with 17 bases left between them. CDR3 loop: CASSLLRGAGEQFF. CDR3 DNA sequence: TGTGCCAGCAGCCTCCTCCGGGGGGCCGGTGAGCAGTTCTTC.

The V and J genes are TRBV7-2 and TRBJ1-5, with 7 bases lining up with TRBD1. Per the germline V gene, CDR1 is SGHTA and CDR2 is FQGNSA. The CDR3 extends over 15 amino acids. Germline trimming cut 1 base from V and 2 bases from J; bases unmatched to any gene: 2. The CDR3 loop reads CASSLVGQGNQPQHF. The CDR3, as DNA: TGTGCCAGCAGCTTAGTCGGACAGGGCAATCAGCCCCAGCATTTT.

This rearrangement joins TRBV28 to TRBJ2-3; D is unclear. CDR3 length: 12 amino acids. V lost 2 bases, J lost 4 bases, and 4 bases lay in between. Per the germline V gene, CDR1 is MDHEN and CDR2 is SYDVKM. CDR3 DNA sequence: TGTGCCAGCAGTTTACGGGCAGATACGCAGTATTTT. Its translation: CASSLRADTQYF.

The chain carries TRBV5-1 and TRBJ2-1; TRBD1 matches 7 bases. The germline gives CDR1 SGHRS, CDR2 YFSETQ. Trimming cost V 4 bases and J 7 bases; bases outside gene matches: 8. The CDR3 has 14 amino acids. As DNA, the CDR3 is TGCGCCAGCAGCCCCGGACAGGCGTATAATGAGCAGTTCTTC. This encodes CASSPGQAYNEQFF.

This clone was detected only once. The chain joins TRBV23-1 to TRBJ1-2; possible D gene TRBD1, 6 bases. TRBV23-1 is sorted into the ORF group, with uncertain function. V lost 0 bases, J lost 4 bases, and 15 bases lay in between. The CDR3 loop spans 16 amino acids. CDR3 DNA sequence: TGCGCCAGCAGTCAATCCCGGATACTACAGGGCTATGGCTACACCTTC. It specifies CASSQSRILQGYGYTF.

DNA of the CDR3: TGTGCCAGCAGTACTGACAGTTACGAGCAGTACTTC. This codes for CASSTDSYEQYF. The gene calls are TRBV6-2 or TRBV6-3 and TRBJ2-7; a possible D gene is TRBD1 (5 bases). V lost 5 bases to trimming and J lost 4 bases, with 9 bases between them. CDR3 length: 12 residues. The V gene's germline CDR1 is MNHEY and CDR2 SVGEGT.

This chain links TRBV7-2 with TRBJ2-3; TRBD2 aligns across 10 bases. The germline CDR1 and CDR2 sequences are SGHTA and FQGNSA. This CDR3 is built from 18 residues. V was pared by 0 bases and J by 3 bases, with 9 bases of the junction left unmatched. CDR3 DNA: TGTGCCAGCAGCTTAGCCCCCAGCGGGGGGGCCCCTACAGATACGCAGTATTTT. Translated, it gives CASSLAPSGGAPTDTQYF.

J is TRBJ1-2 and V is TRBV11-2, with D possibly being TRBD1 (6 bases). Trimming stripped 4 bases from V and 4 bases from J, with 16 bases between. The CDR3 sequence is 15 residues long. The germline V gene has CDR1 SGHAT and CDR2 FQNNGV. CDR3 in DNA: TGTGCCAGCAGCTGGGACATGGGGGTGAGCTATGGCTACACCTTC. Amino acid sequence: CASSWDMGVSYGYTF.

The CDR3 here is CATTPGQGTWGELFF. For the CDR3, the DNA is TGTGCCACCACCCCGGGACAGGGAACTTGGGGGGAGCTGTTTTTT. This chain joins TRBV6-2 or TRBV6-3 and TRBJ2-2, with 9 nucleotides matching TRBD1. V trimming: 10 bases; J trimming: 8 bases; junction bases outside the gene matches: 14. The CDR3 covers 15 residues. The germline gives CDR1 MNHEY, CDR2 SVGEGT.

This chain joins TRBV6-4 and TRBJ2-1; 13 bases map to TRBD2. V was clipped by 3 bases and J by 2 bases; unmatched bases: 1. The CDR3 length is 16 residues. CDR1 is MRHNA and CDR2 is SNTAGT in the germline V gene. The DNA for the CDR3 is TGTGCCAGCAGTGAACTAGCGGGAGGGCCCTACAATGAGCAGTTCTTC. This encodes CASSELAGGPYNEQFF.

In this sample, this clone turned up a few times. The chain couples TRBV3-1 (or the pseudogene TRBV3-2) to TRBJ2-3; 10 nucleotides align to TRBD2. CDR3 length: 15 amino acids. The germline V gene has CDR1 LGHDT and CDR2 YNNKEL (reference sequence). V dropped 4 bases and J dropped 0; count of bases not matched to a gene: 1. The CDR3 reads CASSPTSGSTDTQYF. CDR3 sequence (DNA): TGTGCCAGCAGCCCGACTAGCGGGAGCACAGATACGCAGTATTTT.

The rearrangement uses TRBV7-6 and TRBJ1-1, with D unresolved. CDR3 length: 13 amino acids. V dropped 5 bases and J dropped 4 bases, with 11 bases sitting between them. Germline CDR1 SGHVS, CDR2 FNYEAQ. CDR3 nucleotides: TGTGCCAGCAGCCGCCAAGGGAGCACTGAAGCTTTCTTT. Translated, it gives CASSRQGSTEAFF.

The chain employs TRBV7-2 and TRBJ2-5, with D perhaps TRBD1 (5 bases). Germline lookup yields CDR1 SGHTA and CDR2 FQGNSA. The CDR3 length is 14 residues. Trimming removed 4 bases from V and 1 base from J, with 10 bases in between. CDR3 residues: CASSSRQFQETQYF. In DNA, the CDR3 is TGTGCCAGCAGCTCAAGACAGTTCCAAGAGACCCAGTACTTC.

The chain combines TRBV7-2 with TRBJ1-2; no reliable D call. The CDR3 sequence is 13 residues long. CDR1 is SGHTA, CDR2 FQGNSA, per germline. V lost 11 bases and J lost 4, with 17 bases in between. In DNA form, the CDR3 reads TGTGCCTCAGGTGCAGGCACGACCTATGGCTACACCTTC. Its protein product is CASGAGTTYGYTF.

The J gene is TRBJ1-1, the V gene TRBV5-8; TRBD1 agrees at 8 bases. Germline CDR1 is SGHTS and CDR2 is YDEGEE. Trimming took 3 bases from V and 0 from J; bases not matched to a gene: 7. This CDR3 is built from 16 residues. The chain's CDR3 is CASSWRTGHVNTEAFF. In DNA, the CDR3 is TGTGCCAGCAGCTGGCGGACAGGGCATGTGAACACTGAAGCTTTCTTT.

The gene calls are TRBV28 and TRBJ1-4; TRBD1 might be the D (6 bases). V was cut by 5 bases and J by 0 bases, with 13 bases left in between. Germline V gene data show CDR1 as MDHEN and CDR2 as SYDVKM. The CDR3 sequence is 16 residues long. The DNA of the CDR3 is TGTGCCAGCAGTCCCGGGTGGGGGCCAACTAATGAAAAACTGTTTTTT. Encoded protein: CASSPGWGPTNEKLFF.

The rearrangement joins TRBV10-3 to TRBJ2-1, with D uncertain. The V and J ends lost 6 bases and 2 bases respectively, with 14 bases between them. Germline V gene data show CDR1 as ENHRY and CDR2 as SYGVKD. The CDR3 contains 15 residues. For the CDR3, the DNA is TGTGCCATCAGCCCCGACTTGGCGGCCTACAATGAGCAGTTCTTC. Translation: CAISPDLAAYNEQFF.

J is TRBJ2-2 and V is TRBV19; a possible D gene is TRBD1 (5 bases). CDR1 is LNHDA, CDR2 SQIVND, per germline (reference sequence). V shed 3 bases and J shed 3 bases, with 8 bases lying between them. The CDR3 runs to 14 residues. CDR3 sequence: CASSMDTYTGELFF. The CDR3 DNA sequence: TGTGCCAGTAGTATGGACACTTACACCGGGGAGCTGTTTTTT.

The chain has TRBV18 and TRBJ2-7; 7 bases are a match to TRBD2. Trimming cost V 1 base and J 5 bases; bases outside gene matches: 5. The CDR3 is made up of 14 amino acids. Per the germline V gene, CDR1 is KGHSH and CDR2 is LQKENI. The CDR3 nucleotides read TGTGCCAGCTCACCACTGGGGGGGAAGGACGAGCAGTACTTC. Translating it yields CASSPLGGKDEQYF.

This chain connects TRBV11-3 to TRBJ2-1; the match to TRBD2 covers 9 bases. The germline gives CDR1 SGHNT, CDR2 YENEEA. V gave up 5 bases and J gave up 10 bases; unmatched junction bases: 12. This CDR3 contains 15 residues. The CDR3 loop is CASSHRPSGTTEQFF. The CDR3 coding sequence is TGTGCCAGCAGCCACCGGCCTAGCGGGACGACAGAGCAGTTCTTC.

The table lists this clone with a few counts. The gene calls are TRBV6-5 and TRBJ2-1; 10 bases are shared with TRBD1. The V gene's germline CDR1 is MNHEY and CDR2 SVGAGI. The CDR3 covers 16 residues. The V and J ends lost 4 bases and 8 bases, in that order; junction bases with no gene match: 11. The CDR3 DNA reads TGTGCCAGCAGTTCTCACGGGACAGGGGTTTTCGATGAGCAGTTCTTC. It encodes CASSSHGTGVFDEQFF.